A single TCR beta chain is shown here with its context. The antigen it binds to is not known. Base qualities are not at hand, and no much larger clone is one base apart. Each donor gave one peripheral blood draw, roughly 0.12 L on average, collected into heparinised tubes. Using a panel that included CD45RO, CCR7, CD25, CD127, CD95 and CD27, naive, central memory, regulatory and stem cell-like memory CD4+ T cells were sorted on a BD FACSAria II. Every sorted population had a purity above 95%. PBMCs were isolated right away by Lymphoprep density gradient centrifugation and were stained directly, without culture. So that batch effects would be minimized, each experiment stained and sorted samples in pairs, pairing one healthy donor with one patient. All of the isolated RNA was reverse transcribed with the High Capacity cDNA Reverse Transcription Kit, so expressed TCRB transcripts were sequenced. Deep immunoSEQ sequencing was applied to naive, central memory and regulatory T cell samples, giving an average of around 4 million total reads per sample. Sorted cells were lysed in RLT buffer, and RNA was extracted using DNase-treated RNeasy Micro or Mini kits according to cell number. Each cell subset was processed on its own to prevent cross-contamination, while patient and healthy donor samples were processed together. Using the immunoSEQ multiplex PCR, TCRB sequences were amplified from cDNA into 87-bp fragments spanning the CDR3 region. Sequencing of the amplicons was performed on the Illumina HiSeq platform. The authors' analysis ran thus. Synthetic template baselines were used to correct PCR bias computationally, reads within Hamming distance 2 were collapsed, and singletons that could not be merged were discarded. Reads were aligned to IMGT to assign V, D and J genes, CDR3 length, and insertions or deletions at six rearrangement sites. Within each subset, clonotype counts were normalized to sorted cell number, after which true diversity and Gini coefficients were computed with the tcR R package. The overlap coefficient, calculated on TCRB nucleotide sequences, was used to quantify repertoire sharing. Out-of-frame TCRB sequences from naive cells were analyzed as a proxy for the pre-selection repertoire. TCRdb's version of the immuneACCESS table is confined to in-frame rearrangements and falls short of the full clone set. An unresolved V gene accounts for under half of the shortfall where checked; the remainder is of unknown origin. That table is the source of V, J and clone size, and D and trimming were worked out from the DNA. For this sample the table gives some 200,000 clones, of which roughly 17% were detected only once. The top ten hold about 0.08% of the sample.

The sample belongs to a study of beta chain features in type 1 diabetes (dated by TCRdb to the late 2010s). Turning to the overall study: Mean age, gender distribution, total cell number and subset yield were not different between patients and healthy donors. A total of some 110 million sorted cells were examined across all samples, and a strong correlation was observed between cell number per subset and RNA yield. The study compared TCRB repertoires of sorted circulating CD4+ T cell subsets between recently diagnosed type 1 diabetes patients and matched healthy donors. Naive and central memory subsets were obtained from all 30 or so donors, but regulatory and stem cell-like memory subsets were isolated from only 8 patients and roughly eight healthy donors.

V was cut back by 7 bases and J by 0 bases, leaving a gap of 16 bases between them. CDR1 and CDR2 are read off the germline V gene as SGHVS and FQNEAQ. From its cysteine to its phenylalanine, the CDR3 spans 15 amino acids. CDR3 DNA is the only sequence kept; it has 45 bases, read in frame from the first base. Overall results and qualifications from the work: At VDJ recombination sites, type 1 diabetes patients had fewer insertions and more deleted nucleotides, which implies abnormalities in thymic rearrangement. Naive, central memory and regulatory TCRB repertoires appeared more similar among patients than among healthy donors. A moderate but significant shortening of TCRB CDR3 length was observed in type 1 diabetes patients in all four CD4+ subsets. Because small numbers of individuals were included in the HLA sub-analyses, any influence of HLA type on TCRB rearrangement was left unresolved. Shorter templates might be favored by PCR, yet because patient and control samples were amplified and corrected together, any such skew would affect both groups equally. Because cDNA rather than genomic DNA was sequenced, highly expressing activated cells could have been over-represented, although no difference in activation and CD3 levels was found between groups.

This receptor was identified in a man in his thirties or forties with type 1 diabetes. Sequences were obtained from naive CD4+ T cells from blood. The sample's cell subset or site, from its label and the paper: true naive CD4+ T cells. This chain is built from TRBV7-8 and TRBJ2-7, with the D gene not clear enough to name. The encoded CDR3 is CASTFQATNSYEQYF. The nucleotide sequence is TGTGCCAGCACATTTCAGGCCACTAACTCCTACGAGCAGTACTTC.